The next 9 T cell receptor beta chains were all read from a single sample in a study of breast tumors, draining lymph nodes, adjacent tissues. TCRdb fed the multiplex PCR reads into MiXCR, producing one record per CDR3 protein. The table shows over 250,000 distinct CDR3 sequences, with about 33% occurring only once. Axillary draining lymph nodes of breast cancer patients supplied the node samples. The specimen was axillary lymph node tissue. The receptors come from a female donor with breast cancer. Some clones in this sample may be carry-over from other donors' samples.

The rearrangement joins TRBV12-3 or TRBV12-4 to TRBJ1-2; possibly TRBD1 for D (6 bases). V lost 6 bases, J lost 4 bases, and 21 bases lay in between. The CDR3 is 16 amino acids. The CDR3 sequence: CASSQVTGRSFYGYTF. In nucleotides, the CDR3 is TGTGCCAGCAGCCAAGTAACAGGGCGGTCTTTCTATGGCTACACCTTC.

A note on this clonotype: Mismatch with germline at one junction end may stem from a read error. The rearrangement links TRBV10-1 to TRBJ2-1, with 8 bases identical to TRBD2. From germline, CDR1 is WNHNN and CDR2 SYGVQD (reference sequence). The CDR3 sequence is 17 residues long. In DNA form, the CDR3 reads TGTGCCAGCTCACCAATCGGCACGGGAGGGTCCTACAATGAGCAGTTCTTC. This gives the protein CASSPIGTGGSYNEQFF.

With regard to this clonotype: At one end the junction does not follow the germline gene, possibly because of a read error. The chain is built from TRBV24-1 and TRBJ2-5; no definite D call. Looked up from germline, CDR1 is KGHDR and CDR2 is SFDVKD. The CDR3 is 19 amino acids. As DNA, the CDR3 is TGTGCCACCAGTGATTTGGACCCGGGCAGAACGACAACTAAAGAGACCCAGCACTTC. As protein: CATSDLDPGRTTTKETQHF.

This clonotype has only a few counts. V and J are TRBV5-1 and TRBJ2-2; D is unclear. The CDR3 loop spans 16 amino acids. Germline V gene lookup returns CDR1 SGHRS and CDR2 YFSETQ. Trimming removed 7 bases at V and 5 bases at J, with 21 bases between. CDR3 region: CASGLGPVVGTGELFF. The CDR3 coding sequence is TGCGCCAGCGGCCTAGGACCAGTTGTTGGAACCGGGGAGCTGTTTTTT.

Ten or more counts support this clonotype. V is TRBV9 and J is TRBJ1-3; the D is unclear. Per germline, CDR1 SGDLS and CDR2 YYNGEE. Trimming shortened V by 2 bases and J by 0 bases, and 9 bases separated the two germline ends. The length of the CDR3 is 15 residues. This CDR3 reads CASSVTRDSGNTIYF. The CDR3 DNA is TGTGCCAGCAGCGTGACAAGGGACTCTGGAAACACCATATATTTT.

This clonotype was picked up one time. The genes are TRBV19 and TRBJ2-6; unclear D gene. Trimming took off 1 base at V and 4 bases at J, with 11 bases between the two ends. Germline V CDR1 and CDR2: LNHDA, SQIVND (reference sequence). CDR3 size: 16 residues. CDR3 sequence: CASSIGAPSGANVLTF. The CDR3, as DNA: TGTGCCAGTAGTATAGGGGCTCCCAGCGGGGCCAACGTCCTGACTTTC.

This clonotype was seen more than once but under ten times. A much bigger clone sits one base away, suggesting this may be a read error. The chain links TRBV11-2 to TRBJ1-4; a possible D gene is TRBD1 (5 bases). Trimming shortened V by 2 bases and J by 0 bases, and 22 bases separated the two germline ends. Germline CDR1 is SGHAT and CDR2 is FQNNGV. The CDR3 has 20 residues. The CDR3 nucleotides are TGTGCCAGCAGCTTACTGGTTGGGTACGACGGGGGGGCAACTAATGAAAAACTGTTTTTT. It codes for CASSLLVGYDGGATNEKLFF.

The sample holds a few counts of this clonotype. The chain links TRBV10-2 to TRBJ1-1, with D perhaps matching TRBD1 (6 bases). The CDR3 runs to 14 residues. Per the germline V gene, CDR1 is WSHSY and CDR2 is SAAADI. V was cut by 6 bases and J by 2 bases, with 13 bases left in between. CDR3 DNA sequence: TGCGCCAGCAGAGCCGGGACACCTAACACTGAAGCTTTCTTT. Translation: CASRAGTPNTEAFF.

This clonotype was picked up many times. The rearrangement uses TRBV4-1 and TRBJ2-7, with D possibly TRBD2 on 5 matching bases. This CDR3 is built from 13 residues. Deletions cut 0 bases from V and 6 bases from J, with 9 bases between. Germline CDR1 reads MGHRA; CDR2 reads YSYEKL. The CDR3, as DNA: TGCGCCAGCAGCCAAGATAGAGGGCTCGAGCAGTACTTC. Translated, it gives CASSQDRGLEQYF.